This T cell receptor beta chain was sequenced for a study of shared clonotypes between healthy human individuals. Study-wide results and limits: The low donor count limited represented genetic and exposure-history diversity.

CDR1 is SNHLY and CDR2 is FYNNEI in the germline V gene. Trimming shortened V by 2 bases and J by 5 bases, and 7 bases separated the two germline ends. The CDR3 is 14 residues long. This clone was observed a few times. What it binds is not known. Each subset's genomic DNA was shared equally among a number of immunoSEQ plates. The table came from immunoSEQ multiplex PCR; TCRdb's copy has only in-frame clones and leaves some out. The data contain 900,000 to 1,200,000 clones, more than 75% of them seen just once; the ten biggest clones take up 0.6% to 0.7%. The rearrangement joins TRBV2 to TRBJ1-6; D gene unclear. The sequence was collected from a man between 18 and 35 years old in good health. Some clones in this sample may be carry-over from other donors' samples. The sequencing sample was made of memory CD4+ T cells from PBMCs. Subset in this sample: CD45RA-negative fraction. CDR3 in DNA: TGTGCCAGCAGTGAAAGGATCGATAATTCACCCCTCCACTTT. Translation gives CASSERIDNSPLHF.